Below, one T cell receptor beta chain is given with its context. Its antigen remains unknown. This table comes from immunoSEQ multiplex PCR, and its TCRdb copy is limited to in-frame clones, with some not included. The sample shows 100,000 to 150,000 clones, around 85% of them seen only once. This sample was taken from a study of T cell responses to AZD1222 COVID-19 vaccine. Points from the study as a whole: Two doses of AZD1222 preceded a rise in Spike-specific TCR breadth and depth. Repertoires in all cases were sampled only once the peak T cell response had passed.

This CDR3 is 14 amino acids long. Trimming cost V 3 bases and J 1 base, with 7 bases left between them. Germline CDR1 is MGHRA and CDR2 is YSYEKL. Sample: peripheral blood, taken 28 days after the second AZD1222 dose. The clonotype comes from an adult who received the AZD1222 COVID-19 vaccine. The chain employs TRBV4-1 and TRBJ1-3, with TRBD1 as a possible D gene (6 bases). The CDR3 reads CASSQDSSGNTIYF. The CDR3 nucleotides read TGCGCCAGCAGCCAGGACAGTTCTGGAAACACCATATATTTT.